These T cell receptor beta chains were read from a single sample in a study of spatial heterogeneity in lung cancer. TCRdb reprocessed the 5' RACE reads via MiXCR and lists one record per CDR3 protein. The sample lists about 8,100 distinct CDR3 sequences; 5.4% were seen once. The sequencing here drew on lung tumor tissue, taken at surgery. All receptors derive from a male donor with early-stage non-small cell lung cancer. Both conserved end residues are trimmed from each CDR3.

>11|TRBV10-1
ASSESGMSPLH
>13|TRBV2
ASSGGQRNTDTQY
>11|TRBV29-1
SAEGSANYGYT
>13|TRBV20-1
SARGDRAYSYEQY
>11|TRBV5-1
ASSLGLDRPQH
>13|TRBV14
ASSRTSGGKETQY
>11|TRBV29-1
SVEIGRNTEAF
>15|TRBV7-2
ASSLLAGGSSPDTQY
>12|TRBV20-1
SARRGSNTGELF
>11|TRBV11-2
ASSAGQSYGYT
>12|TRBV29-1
SVDVQGASYEQY
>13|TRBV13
ASSPRDREAYEQY
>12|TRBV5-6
ASSLDTQQGTQY
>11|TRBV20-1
SALGTGVEKLF
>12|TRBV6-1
ASSEGQGTYEQY
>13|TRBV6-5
ASSRRGVADSPLH
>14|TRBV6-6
ASSYQPPEYQETQY
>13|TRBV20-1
SARVNTGGGETQY
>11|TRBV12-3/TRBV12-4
ASSLWQGETQY
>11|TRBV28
ASSGFSNQPQH
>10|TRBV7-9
ASSGSWNEQF
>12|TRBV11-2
ASSLNQNSYEQY
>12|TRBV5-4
ASSLRVEVNEQF
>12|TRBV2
ASTQRGGTDTQY
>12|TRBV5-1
ASSWGAQGDEQF
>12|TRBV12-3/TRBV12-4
ASTADRTNQPQH
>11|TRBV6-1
ASTGGLYNEQF
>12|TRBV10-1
ASSAGGGDQPQH
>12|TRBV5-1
ASSLYRGPDTQY
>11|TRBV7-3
ASSSRGNTEAF
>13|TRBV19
ASSMQPSGANVLT
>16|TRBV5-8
ASSLGQATISPYNEQF
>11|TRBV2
ASRSGQNTEAF
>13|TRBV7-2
ASSLGRQVSYEQY
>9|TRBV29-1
SVGWGTEAF
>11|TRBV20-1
SARGQGDTEAF